This T cell receptor (beta chain) was obtained from a study of CD8 T cells in ankylosing spondylitis. Findings of the study overall: Seemingly distinctive of ankylosing spondylitis blood was a TCR beta motif formed by eight highly homologous variants.

MiXCR was run by TCRdb on the 5' RACE reads, yielding one entry per CDR3 protein. The table includes roughly 97,000 distinct CDR3 sequences, 8% to 10% detected once. V lost 7 bases, J lost 0 bases, and 10 bases lay in between. This CDR3 contains 14 residues. In its sample, this clonotype was seen many times. Its antigen remains unknown. The J gene is TRBJ1-3, the V gene TRBV12-3 or TRBV12-4; weak D call: TRBD1 (5 bases). This clonotype was sampled from a male donor with ankylosing spondylitis or in good health (not recorded which). Sequencing used blood, either unsorted or a sorted T cell fraction (not recorded which). The CDR3 spells CASISTGSGNTIYF. DNA for the CDR3: TGTGCCAGCATTTCAACAGGCTCTGGAAACACCATATATTTT.